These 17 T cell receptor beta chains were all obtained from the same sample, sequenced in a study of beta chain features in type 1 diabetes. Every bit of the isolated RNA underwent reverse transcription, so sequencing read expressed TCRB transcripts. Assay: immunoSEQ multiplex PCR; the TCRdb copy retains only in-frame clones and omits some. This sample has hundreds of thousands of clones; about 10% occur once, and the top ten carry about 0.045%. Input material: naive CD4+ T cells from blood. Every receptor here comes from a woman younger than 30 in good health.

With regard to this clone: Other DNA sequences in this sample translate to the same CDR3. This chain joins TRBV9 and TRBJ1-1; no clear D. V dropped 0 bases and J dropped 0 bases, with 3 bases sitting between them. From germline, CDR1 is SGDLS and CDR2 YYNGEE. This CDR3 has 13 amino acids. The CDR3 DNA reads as TGTGCCAGCAGCGTAGTAATGAACACTGAAGCTTTCTTT. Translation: CASSVVMNTEAFF.

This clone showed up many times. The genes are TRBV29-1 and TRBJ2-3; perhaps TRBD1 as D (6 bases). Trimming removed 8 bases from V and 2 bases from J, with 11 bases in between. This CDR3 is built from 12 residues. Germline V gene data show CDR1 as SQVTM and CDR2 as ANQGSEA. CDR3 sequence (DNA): TGCAGCCCCCGGGACAACACAGATACGCAGTATTTT. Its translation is CSPRDNTDTQYF.

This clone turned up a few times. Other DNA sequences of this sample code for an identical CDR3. Here the CDR3 DNA reads TGCGCCAGCAGCCCCCAAGGGGGCGAGACCCAGTACTTC. Amino acid sequence: CASSPQGGETQYF. This rearrangement joins TRBV5-1 to TRBJ2-5; TRBD1 aligns across 7 bases. Germline lookup yields CDR1 SGHRS and CDR2 YFSETQ. The CDR3 runs 13 residues. The V and J ends lost 4 bases and 5 bases, in that order; junction bases with no gene match: 5. The full variable domain, completed using reference TRBV5-1 and TRBJ2-5, is KAGVTQTPRYLIKTRGQQVTLSCSPISGHRSVSWYQQTPGQGLQFLFEYFSETQRNKGNFPGRFSGRQFSNSRSEMNVSTLELGDSALYLCASSPQGGETQYFGPGTRLLVL.

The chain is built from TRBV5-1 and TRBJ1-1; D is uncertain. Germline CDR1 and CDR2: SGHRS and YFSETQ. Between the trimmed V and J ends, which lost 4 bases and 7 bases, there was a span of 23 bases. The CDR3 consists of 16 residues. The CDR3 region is CASSPPRQVPSGEAFF. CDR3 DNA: TGCGCCAGCAGCCCGCCTCGACAAGTCCCCAGCGGTGAAGCTTTCTTT.

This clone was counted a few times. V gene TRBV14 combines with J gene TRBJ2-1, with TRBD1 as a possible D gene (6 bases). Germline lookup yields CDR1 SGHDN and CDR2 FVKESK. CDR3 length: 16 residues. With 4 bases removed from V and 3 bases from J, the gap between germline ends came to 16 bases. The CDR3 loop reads CASSLLVGQNYNEQFF. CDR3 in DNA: TGTGCCAGCAGCCTCCTAGTGGGACAAAACTACAATGAGCAGTTCTTC.

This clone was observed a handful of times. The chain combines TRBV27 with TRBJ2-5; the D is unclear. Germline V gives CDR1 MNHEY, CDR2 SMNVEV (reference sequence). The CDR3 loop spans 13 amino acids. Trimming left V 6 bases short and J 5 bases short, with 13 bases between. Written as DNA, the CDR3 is TGTGCCAGCAGGCCCTCCTTGGGGGAGACCCAGTACTTC. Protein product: CASRPSLGETQYF.

The DNA for the CDR3 is TGTGCCAGCAGCTTGGTTGCCTCCAATCAGCCCCAGCATTTT. Its protein is CASSLVASNQPQHF. This rearrangement joins TRBV5-6 to TRBJ1-5; D remains unclear. From germline, CDR1 is SGHDT and CDR2 YYEEEE. The CDR3 length is 14 residues. Trimming shortened V by 0 bases and J by 3 bases, and 7 bases separated the two germline ends. The variable domain in full, completed from reference TRBV5-6 and TRBJ1-5, reads DAGVTQSPTHLIKTRGQQVTLRCSPKSGHDTVSWYQQALGQGPQFIFQYYEEEERQRGNFPDRFSGHQFPNYSSELNVNALLLGDSALYLCASSLVASNQPQHFGDGTRLSIL.

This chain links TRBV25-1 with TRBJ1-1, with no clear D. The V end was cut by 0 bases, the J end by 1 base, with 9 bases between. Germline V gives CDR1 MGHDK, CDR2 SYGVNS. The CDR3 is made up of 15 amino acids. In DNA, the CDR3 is TGTGCCAGCAGTGAATACGGATACACGAACACTGAAGCTTTCTTT. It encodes CASSEYGYTNTEAFF.

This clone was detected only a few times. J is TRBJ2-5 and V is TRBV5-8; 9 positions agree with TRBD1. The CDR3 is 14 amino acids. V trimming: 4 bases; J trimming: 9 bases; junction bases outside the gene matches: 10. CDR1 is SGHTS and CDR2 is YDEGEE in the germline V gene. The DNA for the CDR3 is TGTGCCAGCAGCCTAGCCGGGACAGGGACTTCCCAGTACTTC. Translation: CASSLAGTGTSQYF. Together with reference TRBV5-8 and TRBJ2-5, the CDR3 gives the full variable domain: EAGVTQSPTHLIKTRGQQATLRCSPISGHTSVYWYQQALGLGLQFLLWYDEGEERNRGNFPPRFSGRQFPNYSSELNVNALELEDSALYLCASSLAGTGTSQYFGPGTRLLVL.

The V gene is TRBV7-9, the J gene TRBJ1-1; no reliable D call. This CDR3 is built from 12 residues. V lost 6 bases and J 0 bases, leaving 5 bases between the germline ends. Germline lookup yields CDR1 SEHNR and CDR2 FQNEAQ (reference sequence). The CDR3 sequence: CASSRVNTEAFF. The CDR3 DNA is TGTGCCAGCAGTCGCGTGAACACTGAAGCTTTCTTT.

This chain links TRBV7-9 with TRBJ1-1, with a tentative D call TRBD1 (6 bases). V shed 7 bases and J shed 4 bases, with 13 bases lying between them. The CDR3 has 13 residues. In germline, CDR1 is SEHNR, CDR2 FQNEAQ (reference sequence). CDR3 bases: TGTGCCAGCACGGACGGAGGGGGCACTGAAGCTTTCTTT. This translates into CASTDGGGTEAFF.

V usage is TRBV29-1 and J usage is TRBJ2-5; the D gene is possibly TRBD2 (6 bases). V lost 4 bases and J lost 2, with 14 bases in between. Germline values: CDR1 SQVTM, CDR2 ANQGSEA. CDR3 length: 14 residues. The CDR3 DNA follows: TGCAGCGTTGGTAGGCGGGGTCGGCAAGAGACCCAGTACTTC. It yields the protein CSVGRRGRQETQYF.

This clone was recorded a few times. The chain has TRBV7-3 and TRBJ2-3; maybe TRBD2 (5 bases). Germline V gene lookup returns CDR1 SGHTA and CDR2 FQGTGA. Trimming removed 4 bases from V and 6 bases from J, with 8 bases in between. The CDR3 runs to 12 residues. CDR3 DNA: TGTGCCAGCAGCTCCCCGGGGGATACGCAGTATTTT. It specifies CASSSPGDTQYF.

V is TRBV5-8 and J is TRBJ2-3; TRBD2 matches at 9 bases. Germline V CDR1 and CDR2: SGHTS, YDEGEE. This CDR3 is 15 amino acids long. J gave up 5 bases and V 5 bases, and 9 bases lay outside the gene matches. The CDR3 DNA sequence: TGTGCCAGCAGATCGTCTAGCGGGGTAGGAGATACGCAGTATTTT. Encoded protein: CASRSSSGVGDTQYF. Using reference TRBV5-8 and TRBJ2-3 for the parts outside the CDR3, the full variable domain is EAGVTQSPTHLIKTRGQQATLRCSPISGHTSVYWYQQALGLGLQFLLWYDEGEERNRGNFPPRFSGRQFPNYSSELNVNALELEDSALYLCASRSSSGVGDTQYFGPGTRLTVL.

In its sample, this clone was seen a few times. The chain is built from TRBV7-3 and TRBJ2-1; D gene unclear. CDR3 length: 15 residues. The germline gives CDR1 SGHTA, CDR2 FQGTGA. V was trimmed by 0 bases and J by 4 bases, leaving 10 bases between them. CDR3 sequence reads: CASSLTWTEYNEQFF. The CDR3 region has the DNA TGTGCCAGCAGCTTAACGTGGACGGAGTACAATGAGCAGTTCTTC.

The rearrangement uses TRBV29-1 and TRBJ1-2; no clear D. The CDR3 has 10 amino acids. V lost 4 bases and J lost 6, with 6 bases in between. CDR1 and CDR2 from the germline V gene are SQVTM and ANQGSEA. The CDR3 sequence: CSVGHNGYTF. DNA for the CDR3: TGCAGCGTTGGACACAATGGCTACACCTTC.

CDR3 sequence (DNA): TGTGCCAGCTCACCACGGGTAGGGAAGGAGACCCAGTACTTC. Translated: CASSPRVGKETQYF. The rearrangement links TRBV18 to TRBJ2-5; D remains ambiguous. This CDR3 comprises 14 residues. Germline lookup yields CDR1 KGHSH and CDR2 LQKENI. With 1 base removed from V and 5 bases from J, the gap between germline ends came to 11 bases.